This section outlines one TCR beta chain sequence together with its context. The entry originates in a study of shared clonotypes between healthy human individuals. The protocol was immunoSEQ multiplex PCR, while the TCRdb copy is restricted to in-frame clones and leaves out a portion. The repertoire has about 92,000 clones, roughly three quarters of them found once; the top ten carry roughly 49%. Material for sequencing was memory CD8+ T cells sorted from blood. Specified subset: CD45RO+ cells pooled with CCR7-negative TemRA cells. This sequence originates from a man aged 25-40 years in good health.

The CDR3 DNA follows: TGTGCCAGCAGTCTGGGACCTGGGACTGAAGCTTTCTTT. It yields the protein CASSLGPGTEAFF. V gene TRBV6-4 combines with J gene TRBJ1-1; D may be TRBD1 (5 bases). The V end lost 5 bases, the J end lost 5 bases, and 12 bases lay between the germline ends. This CDR3 is 13 amino acids long. CDR1 is MRHNA, CDR2 SNTAGT, per germline.